A single sample gave rise to the 18 T cell receptor beta chains below, sequenced in a study of T cell repertoires in cytomegalovirus infection. Their antigen targets remain unknown. TCRdb ran MiXCR on the reads and lists one entry per CDR3 protein. The sample contains about 920,000 distinct CDR3 sequences, less than 35% of which appear only once. The material was cultured CD8+ T cells from PBMCs, obtained from culture after CMV antigen stimulation. The receptors were sampled from a human donor in good health (CMV status not recorded). Some clones in this sample may be carry-over from other donors' samples.

Comments on this clonotype: A much more abundant neighbour one base away suggests this may be a read error. The chain employs TRBV7-8 and TRBJ2-3; the match to TRBD2 covers 7 bases. The CDR3 is 16 residues long. The germline V gene encodes CDR1 SGHVS and CDR2 FQNEAQ. The CDR3 DNA reads as TGTGCCAACAGCTTAGAGAGGCTAGCGGACACAGATACGCAGTATTTT. This codes for CANSLERLADTDTQYF.

The V and J genes are TRBV27 and TRBJ2-7; the D call may be TRBD1 or TRBD2 (6 bases each). The CDR3 length is 13 residues. The germline V and J ends were trimmed by 5 bases and 7 bases, with 15 bases remaining between them. CDR1 is MNHEY and CDR2 is SMNVEV in the germline V gene (reference sequence). Here the CDR3 DNA reads TGTGCCAGCAGTGCGTCCGGGGGCTGGGAGCAGTACTTC. This sequence encodes CASSASGGWEQYF.

This chain joins TRBV25-1 and TRBJ2-5; 9 bases map to TRBD1. With 4 bases clipped from V and 4 bases from J, the junction kept 4 bases outside the gene matches. CDR3 length equals 14 residues. The germline CDR1 and CDR2 sequences are MGHDK and SYGVNS. Here the CDR3 reads CASSAGQGPETQYF. The CDR3 DNA reads TGTGCCAGCAGTGCGGGACAGGGTCCAGAGACCCAGTACTTC.

The chain recombines TRBV6-1 with TRBJ2-7; D not resolved. The CDR3 covers 15 residues. V was clipped by 6 bases and J by 3 bases, with 18 bases between them. Germline assignment: CDR1 MNHNS and CDR2 SASEGT. The CDR3 sequence: CASSQGWQLNYEQYF. Written as DNA, the CDR3 is TGTGCCAGCAGCCAAGGATGGCAGCTCAACTACGAGCAGTACTTC.

This clonotype was found a few times. The chain employs TRBV10-3 and TRBJ2-1, with 9 bases fitting TRBD2. The CDR3 extends over 15 amino acids. After removal of 4 bases from V and 7 bases from J, the junction contained 8 bases not matched to a gene. Germline loops: CDR1 ENHRY, CDR2 SYGVKD. As DNA, the CDR3 is TGTGCCATCAGTGGTCCGGGACTAGCTAAAAATGAGCAGTTCTTC. Amino acid sequence: CAISGPGLAKNEQFF.

A few counts support this clonotype. This chain uses TRBV7-9 with TRBJ1-2; TRBD1 agrees at 8 bases. Germline CDR1 is SEHNR and CDR2 is FQNEAQ (reference sequence). The V and J ends lost 1 base and 6 bases, in that order; junction bases with no gene match: 4. The CDR3 runs 14 residues. This CDR3 reads CASSLGTGYNGYTF. The CDR3 coding sequence is TGTGCCAGCAGCTTAGGGACAGGGTACAATGGCTACACCTTC.

This clonotype was counted between two and nine times. At one of its ends the junction is not consistent with the germline gene, which may arise from a read error. The chain combines TRBV2 with TRBJ1-1, with D perhaps TRBD1 (5 bases). CDR1 and CDR2 (germline): SNHLY, FYNNEI. The CDR3 runs 13 residues. The CDR3 protein is CDSTYGGNTEAFF. The CDR3 region has the DNA TGTGACAGCACATACGGGGGAAACACTGAAGCTTTCTTT.

In regard to this clonotype: At one end the junction does not follow the germline gene, possibly because of a read error. The chain combines TRBV6-6 with TRBJ2-5; D might be TRBD1 (6 bases). This CDR3 has 17 amino acids. Germline values: CDR1 MNHNY, CDR2 SVGAGI (reference sequence). CDR3 in amino acids: CASSYSGSGVLQETQYF. The CDR3 DNA reads as TGTGCCAGCAGTTACTCAGGATCAGGGGTCCTCCAAGAGACTCAGTACTTC.

This clonotype was detected ten times or more. The rearrangement links TRBV7-6 to TRBJ2-7; D is ambiguous. V lost 0 bases, J lost 3 bases, and 12 bases lay in between. Germline V gives CDR1 SGHVS, CDR2 FNYEAQ. The CDR3 extends over 15 amino acids. The CDR3 DNA reads TGTGCCAGCAGCTTAGCGGATCAGCCCAACTACGAGCAGTACTTC. Translation gives CASSLADQPNYEQYF.

This clonotype was seen more than once but under ten times. The chain joins TRBV15 to TRBJ2-1; D is undetermined. The V gene lost 0 bases and the J gene lost 6 bases, with 0 bases spanning the gap. In germline, CDR1 is LNHNV, CDR2 YYDKDF (reference sequence). The CDR3 runs to 11 residues. The CDR3 protein is CATSRDNEQFF. As DNA, the CDR3 is TGTGCCACCAGCAGAGACAATGAGCAGTTCTTC.

This clonotype appeared many times. This sequence joins TRBV7-2 and TRBJ1-2, with D possibly being TRBD1 (5 bases). Germline V CDR1 and CDR2: SGHTA, FQGNSA. V lost 6 bases and J lost 4, with 15 bases in between. CDR3 length equals 14 residues. CDR3 DNA sequence: TGTGCCAGCAGTAATGGGGGAGGAGTCTATGGCTACACCTTC. Translating gives CASSNGGGVYGYTF.

With respect to this clonotype: A clone one base away is much larger, so this may be a read error. The chain combines TRBV7-8 with TRBJ2-3; 8 bases line up with TRBD2. Germline assignment: CDR1 SGHVS and CDR2 FQNEAQ. Losses at the gene ends were 10 bases for V and 7 bases for J; bases not matched to a gene: 22. CDR3 length equals 17 residues. The CDR3 sequence is CANTQRPRASGGNTQYF. CDR3 in DNA: TGTGCCAACACCCAGAGACCGCGCGCGAGCGGGGGTAATACGCAGTATTTT.

The chain recombines TRBV19 with TRBJ2-2, with D possibly being TRBD2 (5 bases). The germline V gene has CDR1 LNHDA and CDR2 SQIVND (reference sequence). V gave up 6 bases and J gave up 3 bases, with 11 bases separating them. The CDR3 is made up of 14 amino acids. CDR3 sequence reads: CASRTGRYTGELFF. The CDR3 coding sequence is TGTGCCAGTAGGACTGGGAGATACACCGGGGAGCTGTTTTTT.

Only a few counts were recorded for this clonotype. The chain couples TRBV6-1 to TRBJ2-5; D possibly uses TRBD1 or TRBD2 (5 bases each). Germline values: CDR1 MNHNS, CDR2 SASEGT. V shed 3 bases and J shed 2 bases, with 10 bases lying between them. The CDR3 sequence is 14 residues long. The CDR3 sequence is CASSELGGQETQYF. The CDR3, as DNA: TGTGCCAGCAGTGAGCTTGGGGGTCAAGAGACCCAGTACTTC.

This clonotype was seen repeatedly, ten times or more. The CDR3 loop is CASFGWGSQETQYF. The CDR3 nucleotides read TGTGCCAGCTTCGGTTGGGGTTCCCAAGAGACCCAGTACTTC. The rearrangement joins TRBV28 to TRBJ2-5, with no clear D. In germline, CDR1 is MDHEN, CDR2 SYDVKM. The CDR3 contains 14 residues. Deletions cut 8 bases from V and 1 base from J, with 14 bases between.

The chain joins TRBV6-5 to TRBJ2-1; the match to TRBD2 covers 10 bases. Germline V CDR1 and CDR2: MNHEY, SVGAGI. The trim removed 6 bases at V and 0 bases at J, leaving 8 bases unmatched. There are 17 residues in the CDR3. CDR3 in amino acids: CASSYTSGESSYNEQFF. The CDR3 DNA is TGTGCCAGCAGCTACACTAGCGGGGAGAGCTCCTACAATGAGCAGTTCTTC.

This clonotype has at least ten counts. This chain joins TRBV7-9 and TRBJ1-2; D call uncertain. CDR1 and CDR2 from the germline V gene are SEHNR and FQNEAQ (reference sequence). V dropped 6 bases and J dropped 8 bases, with 13 bases sitting between them. The length of the CDR3 is 12 residues. The CDR3 is CASSSDGPGYTF. In DNA, the CDR3 is TGTGCCAGCAGTTCTGACGGCCCGGGCTACACCTTC. The complete variable domain, with remaining parts taken from reference TRBV7-9 and TRBJ1-2, reads DTGVSQNPRHKITKRGQNVTFRCDPISEHNRLYWYRQTLGQGPEFLTYFQNEAQLEKSRLLSDRFSAERPKGSFSTLEIQRTEQGDSAMYLCASSSDGPGYTFGSGTRLTVV.

This clonotype showed up just a few times. This chain joins TRBV28 and TRBJ2-6; D is undetermined. Trimming removed 6 bases from V and 1 base from J, with 16 bases in between. CDR3 length: 17 residues. Per the germline V gene, CDR1 is MDHEN and CDR2 is SYDVKM. The CDR3 protein is CASSMPGRLSGANVLTF. CDR3 nucleotides: TGTGCCAGCAGCATGCCAGGACGGTTGTCTGGGGCCAACGTCCTGACTTTC. The variable domain in full, completed from reference TRBV28 and TRBJ2-6, reads DVKVTQSSRYLVKRTGEKVFLECVQDMDHENMFWYRQDPGLGLRLIYFSYDVKMKEKGDIPEGYSVSREKKERFSLILESASTNQTSMYLCASSMPGRLSGANVLTFGAGSRLTVL.